This entry lists 5 T cell receptor beta chains sequenced from one sample in a study of cytomegalovirus exposure and HLA in healthy donors. The PCR used 60 Vbeta and 13 Jbeta primers. Sequencing was performed with immunoSEQ multiplex PCR; in TCRdb, only in-frame clones are kept and a portion is missing. This sample has about 140,000 clones, with roughly three fifths found just once. The sequenced sample was PBMCs. The origin of the receptors is an older woman in good health and CMV-seronegative.

This clone was seen more than once but under ten times. The chain uses TRBV14 and TRBJ2-2; D might be TRBD2 (6 bases). This CDR3 contains 15 residues. Germline V lookup: CDR1 SGHDN, CDR2 FVKESK. V lost 4 bases, J lost 2 bases, and 11 bases lay in between. The CDR3: CASSRAGLNTGELFF. The CDR3 DNA reads TGTGCCAGCAGCCGGGCGGGACTTAACACCGGGGAGCTGTTTTTT.

The genes are TRBV27 and TRBJ2-5; 11 bases map to TRBD2. Losses at the gene ends were 6 bases for V and 3 bases for J; bases not matched to a gene: 6. Per the germline V gene, CDR1 is MNHEY and CDR2 is SMNVEV (reference sequence). This CDR3 is 15 amino acids long. The CDR3 DNA reads as TGTGCCAGCAGGTCCCTAGCGGGGGGAAAAGAGACCCAGTACTTC. Its translation is CASRSLAGGKETQYF.

The chain has TRBV6-1 and TRBJ2-7, with TRBD2 matching 8 bases. Germline assignment: CDR1 MNHNS and CDR2 SASEGT. V shed 5 bases, J shed 0 bases, and the junction held 3 bases outside the gene matches. The CDR3 runs to 14 residues. CDR3 bases: TGTGCCAGCAGTCGGGGGGGCCGCTCCTACGAGCAGTACTTC. The encoded protein is CASSRGGRSYEQYF.

Concerning this clone itself: Sequence at one end of the junction differs from germline and may be a read error. The chain links TRBV20-1 to TRBJ1-1; D is unclear. Germline CDR1 DFQATT, CDR2 SNEGSKA (reference sequence). This CDR3 has 11 amino acids. CDR3 residues: CSARSDTEAFF. The CDR3 bases are TGCAGTGCTAGATCTGACACGGAAGCTTTCTTT.

V gene TRBV13 combines with J gene TRBJ2-5, with D possibly TRBD1 on 5 matching bases. Trimming removed 5 bases from V and 7 bases from J, with 14 bases in between. Looked up from germline, CDR1 is PRHDT and CDR2 is FYEKMQ (reference sequence). This CDR3 is 13 amino acids long. The CDR3, as DNA: TGTGCCAGCAGCGCGACCCTAAGGGGGACCCAGTACTTC. Protein: CASSATLRGTQYF.